Listed below are T cell receptor beta chains from one sample, sequenced in a study of identical twins. MiXCR, run by TCRdb on the 5' RACE reads, gives a single entry per CDR3 protein. This table has just under 550,000 distinct CDR3 sequences, 13% to 15% appearing once. These data are also associated with another study on yellow fever vaccine responses in identical twins.

The sequencing input was CD4+ T cells sorted from blood. The receptors come from a young woman in good health. CDR3s include the opening cysteine and the closing phenylalanine or tryptophan.

j_call cdr3_length v_call cdr3_aa
TRBJ2-7 16 TRBV5-5 CASSYLLAGGSYEQYF
TRBJ2-1 15 TRBV9 CASSVTGTRYNEQFF
TRBJ2-1 18 TRBV4-2 CASSPNPGLAGRDNEQFF
TRBJ2-7 17 TRBV12-3/TRBV12-4 CASSLGLFGTGVGEQYF
TRBJ2-2 14 TRBV7-9 CASRPRENTGELFF
TRBJ1-1 16 TRBV12-3/TRBV12-4 CASSFSLTGALLEAFF
TRBJ1-2 14 TRBV6-1 CASSESVTGGGYTF
TRBJ1-1 16 TRBV5-6 CASSLGSGRANTEAFF
TRBJ2-5 13 TRBV7-8 CASSLRTGETQYF
TRBJ2-1 16 TRBV20-1 CCAREGVYSSYNEQFF
TRBJ2-3 15 TRBV9 CASSVGRGGVVTQYF
TRBJ2-5 14 TRBV29-1 CSVCIETGLETQYF
TRBJ2-7 14 TRBV5-1 CASRGETGNYEQYF
TRBJ2-7 15 TRBV28 CASSLKRSGPSEQYF
TRBJ1-1 13 TRBV7-9 CASRGEANTEAFF
TRBJ2-7 17 TRBV21-1 CASSKRASGRASYEQYF
TRBJ2-3 16 TRBV12-3/TRBV12-4 CASSFGLAGAADTQYF
TRBJ2-5 11 TRBV20-1 CSASQGETQYF
TRBJ2-5 15 TRBV14 CASSQEWGRQETQYF
TRBJ2-5 15 TRBV3-1 CASSQPPTRGETQYF
TRBJ2-5 16 TRBV5-1 CASSLGGIAGGETQYF
TRBJ2-7 16 TRBV10-3 CAISESLGLAGHEQYF
TRBJ2-2 14 TRBV3-1 CASSQDLVTGELFF
TRBJ2-4 16 TRBV12-3/TRBV12-4 CASSPGTELAKNIQYF
TRBJ2-1 15 TRBV20-1 CSARVLARGGGEQFF
TRBJ2-3 16 TRBV18 CASSPPPGPILDTQYF
TRBJ2-5 14 TRBV12-3/TRBV12-4 CASSRQRGPETQYF
TRBJ2-7 15 TRBV27 CASSLLYRGGYEQYF
TRBJ2-7 15 TRBV2 CASSVGWKGDYEQYF
TRBJ2-1 16 TRBV6-1 CASSENGWGGYNEQFF
TRBJ2-4 15 TRBV3-1 CASSLVRGRDNIQYF
TRBJ2-1 14 TRBV29-1 CSGLGGSRYNEQFF
TRBJ2-1 16 TRBV6-5 CASSYLASYPDNEQFF
TRBJ2-1 18 TRBV7-2 CASSLAGLALPRANEQFF
TRBJ2-1 16 TRBV28 CASRGAGTSNYNEQFF
TRBJ2-3 16 TRBV12-3/TRBV12-4 CASSLRSGGHTDTQYF
TRBJ2-2 21 TRBV5-1 CASSFGRRLTSGGANTGELFF
TRBJ2-2 16 TRBV12-5 CASGSSTGWNTGELFF
TRBJ2-7 15 TRBV3-1 CASSQAGGRSYEQYF
TRBJ2-1 14 TRBV11-2 CASSPQVSYNEQFF
TRBJ2-5 14 TRBV29-1 CSVSGTSGIETQYF
TRBJ1-2 12 TRBV12-3/TRBV12-4 CASSLRGYGYTF
TRBJ2-2 13 TRBV5-1 CASSPENRGELFF
TRBJ2-1 14 TRBV9 CASSGGLAGTKQFF
TRBJ1-1 15 TRBV10-3 CAISDPGTGGTEAFF
TRBJ2-1 15 TRBV5-1 CASNLTRDRVNEQFF
TRBJ2-1 15 TRBV5-4 CASSSSSGSLREQFF
TRBJ1-2 14 TRBV18 CASSPGNRPYGYTF
TRBJ2-2 15 TRBV20-1 CSARATSGDTGELFF
TRBJ2-3 16 TRBV29-1 CSVDLARQGAKQPQYF
TRBJ2-3 17 TRBV9 CASSVDVAAFSTDTQYF
TRBJ2-1 15 TRBV24-1 CATSGSGPSSNEQFF
TRBJ1-2 13 TRBV20-1 CSAPLGDRVDFTF